The entry below gives a single T cell receptor (beta chain) sequence along with its context. Using immunoSEQ multiplex PCR, the repertoire was profiled, and TCRdb retains in-frame clones only, with some absent. The data contain about 180,000 clones, about 90% of them singletons. V was shortened by 0 bases and J by 3 bases, with 5 bases between the two germline ends. There are 14 residues in the CDR3. CDR1 and CDR2 from the germline V gene are LGHNT and FRNRAP. The data belong to a study of control samples from healthy donors and cancer patients. The sequenced sample was blood. The chain uses TRBV12-5 and TRBJ1-4; unclear D gene. This TCR derives from a woman aged 50 to 60 in good health. CDR3 sequence reads: CASGLVGPNEKLFF. CDR3 DNA: TGTGCTAGTGGTTTGGTAGGGCCTAATGAAAAACTGTTTTTT.